The clone carrying this T cell receptor beta chain was seen a handful of times. Its antigen remains unknown. The data stem from a study of cytomegalovirus exposure and HLA in healthy donors. Regarding the study as a whole: High specificity and sensitivity for cytomegalovirus status were reported for the classifier. A later analysis revealed that TCR association rates differed between HLA loci, peaking at DRB1 and bottoming out at HLA-C. When a later analysis compared HLA-associated TCR beta chains with equally common others, the HLA-associated chains turned out to be more clonally expanded and to have lower generation probabilities.

V trimming: 2 bases; J trimming: 6 bases; junction bases outside the gene matches: 11. Germline assignment: CDR1 SNHLY and CDR2 FYNNEI. The CDR3 loop spans 16 amino acids. The PCR used 60 Vbeta and 13 Jbeta primers. Profiling relied on immunoSEQ multiplex PCR, and the TCRdb table lists in-frame clones only, not all of them. The table includes 150,000 to 200,000 clones, roughly 72% detected once. V is TRBV2 and J is TRBJ1-2; TRBD1 agrees at 8 bases. The sequenced sample was PBMCs. The clonotype was recovered from a woman aged 40-49 years in good health and CMV-seronegative. This CDR3 reads CASSERLQGVLHGYTF. The CDR3 nucleotides are TGTGCCAGCAGTGAAAGGTTACAGGGGGTTCTGCATGGCTACACCTTC.